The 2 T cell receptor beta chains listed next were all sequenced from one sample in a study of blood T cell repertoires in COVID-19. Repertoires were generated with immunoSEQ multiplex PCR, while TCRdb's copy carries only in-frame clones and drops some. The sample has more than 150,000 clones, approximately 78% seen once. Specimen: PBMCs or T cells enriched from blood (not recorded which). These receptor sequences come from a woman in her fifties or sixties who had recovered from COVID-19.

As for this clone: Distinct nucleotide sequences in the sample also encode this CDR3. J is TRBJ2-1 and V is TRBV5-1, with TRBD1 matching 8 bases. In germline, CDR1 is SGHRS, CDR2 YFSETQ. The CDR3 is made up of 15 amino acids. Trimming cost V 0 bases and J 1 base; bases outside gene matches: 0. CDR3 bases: TGCGCCAGCAGCTTGGGACAGGGGTCCTACAATGAGCAGTTCTTC. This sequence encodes CASSLGQGSYNEQFF.

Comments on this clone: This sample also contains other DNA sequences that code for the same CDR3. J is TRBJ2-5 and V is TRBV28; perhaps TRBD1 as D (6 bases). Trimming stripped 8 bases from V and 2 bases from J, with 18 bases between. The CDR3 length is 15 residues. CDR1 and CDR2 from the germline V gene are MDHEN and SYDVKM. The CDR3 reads CASSLPSRGQETQYF. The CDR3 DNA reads TGTGCCAGCTCACTACCGTCCAGGGGTCAAGAGACCCAGTACTTC.